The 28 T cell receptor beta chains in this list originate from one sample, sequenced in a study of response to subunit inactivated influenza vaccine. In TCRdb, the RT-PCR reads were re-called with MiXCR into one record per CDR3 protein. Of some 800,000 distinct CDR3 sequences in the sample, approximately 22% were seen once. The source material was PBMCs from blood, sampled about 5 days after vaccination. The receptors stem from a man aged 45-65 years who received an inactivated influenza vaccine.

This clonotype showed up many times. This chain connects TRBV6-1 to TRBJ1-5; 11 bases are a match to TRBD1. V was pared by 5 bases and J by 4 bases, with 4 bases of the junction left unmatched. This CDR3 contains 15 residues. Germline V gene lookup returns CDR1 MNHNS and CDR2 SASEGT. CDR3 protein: CASSTGTGGNQPQHF. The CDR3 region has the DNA TGTGCCAGCAGTACCGGGACAGGGGGTAATCAGCCCCAGCATTTT.

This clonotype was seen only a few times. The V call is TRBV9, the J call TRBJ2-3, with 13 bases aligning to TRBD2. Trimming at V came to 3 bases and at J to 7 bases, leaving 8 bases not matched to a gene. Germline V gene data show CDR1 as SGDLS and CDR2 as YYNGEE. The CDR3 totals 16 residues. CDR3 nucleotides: TGTGCCAGCAGCGACTCAACTAGCGGGGGGGGGAATACGCAGTATTTT. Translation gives CASSDSTSGGGNTQYF.

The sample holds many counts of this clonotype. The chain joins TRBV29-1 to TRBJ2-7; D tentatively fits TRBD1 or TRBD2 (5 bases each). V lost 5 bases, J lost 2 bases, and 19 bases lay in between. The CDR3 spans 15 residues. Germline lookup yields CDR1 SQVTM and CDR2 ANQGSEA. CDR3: CSVTPVGGTPYEQYF. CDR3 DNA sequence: TGCAGCGTTACCCCGGTTGGGGGAACCCCCTACGAGCAGTACTTC.

CDR3 residues: CASSGQGAHTTGELFF. CDR3 nucleotides: TGCGCCAGCAGCGGACAGGGGGCGCATACCACCGGGGAGCTGTTTTTT. The chain recombines TRBV5-1 with TRBJ2-2; TRBD1 agrees at 11 bases. Germline lookup yields CDR1 SGHRS and CDR2 YFSETQ. The CDR3 runs to 16 residues. Trimming cost V 4 bases and J 4 bases; bases outside gene matches: 6.

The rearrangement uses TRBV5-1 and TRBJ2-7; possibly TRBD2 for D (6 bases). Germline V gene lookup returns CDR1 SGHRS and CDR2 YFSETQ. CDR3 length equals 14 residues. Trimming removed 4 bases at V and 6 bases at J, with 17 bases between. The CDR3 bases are TGCGCCAGCAGCCACATTGGAGGAGGGGCCGAGCAGTACTTC. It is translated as CASSHIGGGAEQYF. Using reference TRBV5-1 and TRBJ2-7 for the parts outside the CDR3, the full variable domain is KAGVTQTPRYLIKTRGQQVTLSCSPISGHRSVSWYQQTPGQGLQFLFEYFSETQRNKGNFPGRFSGRQFSNSRSEMNVSTLELGDSALYLCASSHIGGGAEQYFGPGTRLTVT.

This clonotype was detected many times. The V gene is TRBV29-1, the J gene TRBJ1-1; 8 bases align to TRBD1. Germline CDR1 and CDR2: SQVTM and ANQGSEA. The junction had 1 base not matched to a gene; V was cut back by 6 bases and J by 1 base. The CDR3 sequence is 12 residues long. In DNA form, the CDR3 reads TGCAGCGTCGGGACAGGGAACACTGAAGCTTTCTTT. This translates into CSVGTGNTEAFF. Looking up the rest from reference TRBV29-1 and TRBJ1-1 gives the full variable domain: SAVISQKPSRDICQRGTSLTIQCQVDSQVTMMFWYRQQPGQSLTLIATANQGSEATYESGFVIDKFPISRPNLTFSTLTVSNMSPEDSSIYLCSVGTGNTEAFFGQGTRLTVV.

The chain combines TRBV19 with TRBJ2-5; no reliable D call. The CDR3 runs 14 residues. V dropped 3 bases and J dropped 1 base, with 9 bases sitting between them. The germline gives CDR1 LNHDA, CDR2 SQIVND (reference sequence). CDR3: CASSMVQAQETQYF. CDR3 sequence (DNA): TGTGCCAGTAGTATGGTCCAGGCCCAAGAGACCCAGTACTTC.

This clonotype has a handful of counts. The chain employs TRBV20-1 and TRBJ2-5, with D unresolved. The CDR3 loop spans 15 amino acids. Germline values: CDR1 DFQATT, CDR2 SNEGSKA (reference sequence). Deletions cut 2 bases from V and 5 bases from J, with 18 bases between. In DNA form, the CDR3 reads TGCAGTGCTAGAAACCTACGAGGACCCTCCGAGACCCAGTACTTC. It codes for CSARNLRGPSETQYF.

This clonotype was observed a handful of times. In DNA form, the CDR3 reads TGCAGTGCCTCCCCCCCCGGGAGCTCCTACGAGCAGTACTTC. Amino acids: CSASPPGSSYEQYF. This rearrangement joins TRBV20-1 to TRBJ2-7; D perhaps matches TRBD2 (6 bases). The V gene lost 6 bases and the J gene lost 0 bases, with 15 bases spanning the gap. Germline CDR1 reads DFQATT; CDR2 reads SNEGSKA (reference sequence). This CDR3 has 14 amino acids.

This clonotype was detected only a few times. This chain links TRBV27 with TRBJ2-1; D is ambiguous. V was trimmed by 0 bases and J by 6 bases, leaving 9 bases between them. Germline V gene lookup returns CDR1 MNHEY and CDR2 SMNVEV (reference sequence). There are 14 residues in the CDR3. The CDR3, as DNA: TGTGCCAGCAGTTTATCGATGGCTAGCAATGAGCAGTTCTTC. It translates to CASSLSMASNEQFF.

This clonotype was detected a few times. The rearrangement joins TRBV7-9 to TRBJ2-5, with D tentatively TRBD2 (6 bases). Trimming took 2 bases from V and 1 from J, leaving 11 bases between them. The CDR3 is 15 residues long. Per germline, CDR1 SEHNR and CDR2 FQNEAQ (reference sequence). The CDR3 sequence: CASSLTLRGQETQYF. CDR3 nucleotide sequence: TGTGCCAGCAGCTTAACCTTGCGGGGCCAAGAGACCCAGTACTTC.

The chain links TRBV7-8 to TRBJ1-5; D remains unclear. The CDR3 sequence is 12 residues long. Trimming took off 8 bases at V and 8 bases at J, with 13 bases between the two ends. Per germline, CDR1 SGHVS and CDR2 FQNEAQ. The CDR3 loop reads CASGWYSEPQHF. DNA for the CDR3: TGTGCCAGCGGATGGTACTCCGAGCCCCAGCATTTT.

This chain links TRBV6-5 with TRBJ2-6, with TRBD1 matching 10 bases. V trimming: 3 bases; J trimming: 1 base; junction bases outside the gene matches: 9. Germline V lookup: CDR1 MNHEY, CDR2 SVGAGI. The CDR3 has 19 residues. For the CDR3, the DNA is TGTGCCAGCAGTTATGCCCAGGGACAGGGGAGATCTGGGGCCAACGTCCTGACTTTC. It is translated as CASSYAQGQGRSGANVLTF.

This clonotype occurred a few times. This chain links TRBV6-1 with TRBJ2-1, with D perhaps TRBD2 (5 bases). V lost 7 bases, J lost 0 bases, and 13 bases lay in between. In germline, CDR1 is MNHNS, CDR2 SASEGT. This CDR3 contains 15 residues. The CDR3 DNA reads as TGTGCCAGCAACAGAGGACTGAGCTCCTACAATGAGCAGTTCTTC. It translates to CASNRGLSSYNEQFF.

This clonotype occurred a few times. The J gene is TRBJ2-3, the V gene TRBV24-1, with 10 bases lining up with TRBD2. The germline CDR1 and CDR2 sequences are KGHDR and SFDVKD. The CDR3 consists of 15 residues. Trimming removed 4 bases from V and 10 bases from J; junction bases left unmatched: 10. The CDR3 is CATSDRTSGGGPQYF. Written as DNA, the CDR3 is TGTGCCACCAGTGACCGGACTAGCGGAGGCGGTCCGCAGTATTTT.

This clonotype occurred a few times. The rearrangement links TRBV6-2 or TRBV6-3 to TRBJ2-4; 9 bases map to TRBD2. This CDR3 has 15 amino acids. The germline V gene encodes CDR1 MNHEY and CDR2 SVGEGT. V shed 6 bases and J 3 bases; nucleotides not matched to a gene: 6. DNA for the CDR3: TGTGCCAGCAGAGCGGGGGGCAGCGGCAAAAACATTCAGTACTTC. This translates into CASRAGGSGKNIQYF.

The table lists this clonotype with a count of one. The CDR3 DNA follows: TGTGCCAGCAGCTTAGAACATGGTGGTGCGTACTTC. Translating it yields CASSLEHGGAYF. This chain links TRBV7-9 with TRBJ2-7; D is undetermined. Germline V lookup: CDR1 SEHNR, CDR2 FQNEAQ (reference sequence). This CDR3 has 12 amino acids. V lost 1 base, J lost 12 bases, and 13 bases lay in between. Variable domain in full (rest from reference TRBV7-9 and TRBJ2-7): DTGVSQNPRHKITKRGQNVTFRCDPISEHNRLYWYRQTLGQGPEFLTYFQNEAQLEKSRLLSDRFSAERPKGSFSTLEIQRTEQGDSAMYLCASSLEHGGAYFGPGTRLTVT.

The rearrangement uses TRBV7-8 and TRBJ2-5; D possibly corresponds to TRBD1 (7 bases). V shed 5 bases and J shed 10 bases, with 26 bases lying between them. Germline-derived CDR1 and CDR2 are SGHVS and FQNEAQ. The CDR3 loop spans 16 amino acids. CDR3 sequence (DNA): TGTGCCAGCAGCCCAACACGACAGGGCCCAGCGCGGGACCAGTACTTC. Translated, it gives CASSPTRQGPARDQYF.

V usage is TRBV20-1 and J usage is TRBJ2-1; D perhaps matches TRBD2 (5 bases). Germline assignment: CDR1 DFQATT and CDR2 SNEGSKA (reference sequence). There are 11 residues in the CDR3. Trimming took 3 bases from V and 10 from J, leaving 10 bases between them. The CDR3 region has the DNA TGCAGTGCTAGGTCTAGCCAGGAGCAGTTCTTC. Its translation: CSARSSQEQFF.

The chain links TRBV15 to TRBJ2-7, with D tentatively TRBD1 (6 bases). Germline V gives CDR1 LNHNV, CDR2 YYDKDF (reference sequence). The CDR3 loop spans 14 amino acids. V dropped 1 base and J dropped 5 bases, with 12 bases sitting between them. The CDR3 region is CATSRAQGIDEQYF. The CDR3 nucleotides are TGTGCCACCAGCAGAGCCCAGGGGATCGACGAGCAGTACTTC.

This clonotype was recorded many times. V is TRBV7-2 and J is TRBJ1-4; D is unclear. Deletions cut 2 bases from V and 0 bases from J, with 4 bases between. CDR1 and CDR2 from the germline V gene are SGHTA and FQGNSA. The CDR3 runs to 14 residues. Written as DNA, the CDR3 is TGTGCCAGCAGCTTACAGGCAACTAATGAAAAACTGTTTTTT. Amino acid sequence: CASSLQATNEKLFF.

CDR3 sequence: CSARREGTYEQYF. The CDR3 region has the DNA TGCAGTGCTAGGAGGGAAGGGACCTACGAGCAGTACTTC. The gene calls are TRBV20-1 and TRBJ2-7; perhaps TRBD2 as D (5 bases). This CDR3 contains 13 residues. Germline CDR1 DFQATT, CDR2 SNEGSKA (reference sequence). V was pared by 3 bases and J by 2 bases, with 11 bases between.

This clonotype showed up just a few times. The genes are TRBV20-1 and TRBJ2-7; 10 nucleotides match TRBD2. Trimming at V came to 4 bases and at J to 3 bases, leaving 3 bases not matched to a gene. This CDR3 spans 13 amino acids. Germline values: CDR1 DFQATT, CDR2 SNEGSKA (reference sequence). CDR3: CSAMTSGRYEQYF. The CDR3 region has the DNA TGCAGTGCTATGACTAGCGGGCGCTACGAGCAGTACTTC.

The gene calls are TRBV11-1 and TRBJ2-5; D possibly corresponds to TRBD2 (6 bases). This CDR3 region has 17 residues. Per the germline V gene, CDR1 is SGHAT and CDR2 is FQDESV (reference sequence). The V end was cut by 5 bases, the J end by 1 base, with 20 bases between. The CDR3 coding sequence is TGTGCCAGCAGCCCGGGACTCCCCTGTGACCCCCAAGAGACCCAGTACTTC. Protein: CASSPGLPCDPQETQYF.

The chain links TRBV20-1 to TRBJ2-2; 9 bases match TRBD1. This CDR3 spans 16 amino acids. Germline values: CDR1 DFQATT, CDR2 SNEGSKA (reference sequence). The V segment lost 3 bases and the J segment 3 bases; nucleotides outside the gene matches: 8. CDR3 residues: CSASPSGTGYTGELFF. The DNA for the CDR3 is TGCAGTGCTAGCCCGTCCGGGACAGGGTACACCGGGGAGCTGTTTTTT.

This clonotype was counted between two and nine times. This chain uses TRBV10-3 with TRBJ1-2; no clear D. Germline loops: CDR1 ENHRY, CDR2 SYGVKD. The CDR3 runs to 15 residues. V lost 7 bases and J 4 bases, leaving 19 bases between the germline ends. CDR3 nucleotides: TGTGCCATCACCCCGACCCCGGCCGGCACCTATGGCTACACCTTC. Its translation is CAITPTPAGTYGYTF.

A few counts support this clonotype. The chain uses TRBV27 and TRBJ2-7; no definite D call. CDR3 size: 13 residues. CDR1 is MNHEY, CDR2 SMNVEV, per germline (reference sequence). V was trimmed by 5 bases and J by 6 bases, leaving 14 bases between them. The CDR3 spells CASSIMVGSEQYF. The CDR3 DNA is TGTGCCAGCAGTATAATGGTCGGGTCCGAGCAGTACTTC.

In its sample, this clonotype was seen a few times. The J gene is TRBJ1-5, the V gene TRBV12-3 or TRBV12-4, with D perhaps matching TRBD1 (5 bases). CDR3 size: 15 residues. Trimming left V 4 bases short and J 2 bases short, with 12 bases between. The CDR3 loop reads CASSSLGRGNQPQHF. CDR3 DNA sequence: TGTGCCAGCAGTTCCCTGGGACGTGGCAATCAGCCCCAGCATTTT.